This T cell receptor (beta chain) came from a study of OX40 agonist ivuxolimab in advanced cancers. Overall study: Patients received ivuxolimab, an intravenous treatment, every 2 weeks at 0.01 to 10 mg/kg.

This table comes from immunoSEQ multiplex PCR, and its TCRdb copy is limited to in-frame clones, with some not included. Of 71,000 or so clones listed, about 88% are singletons. This CDR3 spans 15 amino acids. The trim removed 2 bases at V and 1 base at J, leaving 1 base unmatched. Germline V CDR1 and CDR2: LGHNA, YSLEER. The specimen comprised CD4+ or CD8+ T cells sorted from blood, sampled in a trial of the OX40 agonist ivuxolimab. This receptor was obtained from an adult with an advanced solid tumor such as melanoma, head and neck, liver or kidney cancer. J is TRBJ2-2 and V is TRBV4-3; 7 bases line up with TRBD1. The DNA for the CDR3 is TGCGCCAGCAGCCAACGGGACAGGAACACCGGGGAGCTGTTTTTT. Its translation is CASSQRDRNTGELFF.